This TCR beta chain stems from a study of response to subunit inactivated influenza vaccine. This clonotype was counted between two and nine times. V gave up 2 bases and J gave up 4 bases, with 14 bases separating them. The CDR3 sequence is 16 residues long. Germline V gives CDR1 MNHEY, CDR2 SMNVEV (reference sequence). TCRdb processed the RT-PCR reads anew with MiXCR; each CDR3 protein has one entry. The repertoire includes 630,000 or so distinct CDR3 sequences, about a sixth of them detected once, and roughly 12% sits in the top ten. This TCR came from a man aged 50-59 years who received an inactivated influenza vaccine. Sequencing was performed on PBMCs from blood, taken roughly 13 days after vaccination. The V gene is TRBV27, the J gene TRBJ2-2; D might be TRBD2 (6 bases). CDR3 region: CASSLGSTRPTGELFF. The DNA for the CDR3 is TGTGCCAGCAGTTTAGGTTCGACTAGGCCCACCGGGGAGCTGTTTTTT.